The clone carrying this T cell receptor (beta chain) was recorded at least ten times. Its antigen remains unidentified. Germline CDR1 is SGHAT and CDR2 is FQNNGV. V was trimmed by 1 base and J by 7 bases, leaving 8 bases between them. The CDR3 totals 12 residues. The authors obtained PBMCs from around 11 ml of fresh peripheral blood. The data derive from a study of T cells in Graves' hyperthyroidism and ophthalmopathy. Amplification targeted TCR beta CDR3 regions from RNA transcripts. The study used the HTBI primer set for a first-round RT-PCR of the TCR CDR3. Via MiXCR, TCRdb re-called the multiplex PCR reads, giving one row per CDR3 protein. The sample lists roughly 500,000 distinct CDR3 sequences, more than 11% seen once, with more than 5% in the top ten. Study-wide findings and caveats: A model using 13 V-J features told ophthalmopathy apart from stable hyperthyroidism. The majority of expanded thyroid clonotypes above 0.001 also appeared in blood. The model identified upcoming ophthalmopathy a median about six months ahead of onset.

The receptor was isolated from a woman aged 25-40 years with Graves' hyperthyroidism that later progressed to Graves' ophthalmopathy. The sample was blood. The chain recombines TRBV11-2 with TRBJ2-7, with D possibly TRBD1 on 5 matching bases. DNA for the CDR3: TGTGCCAGCAGCTTAGCAGGGATGGAGCAGTACTTC. Residues: CASSLAGMEQYF.